These 22 T cell receptor beta chains share one sample of origin, sequenced in a study of blood T cells in healthy people across ages. Through a sample-barcoded 5' primer and a J-beta primer mix, a second PCR was run for roughly 7 to 12 cycles. MiXCR was run by TCRdb on the 5' RACE reads, yielding one entry per CDR3 protein. The data hold approximately 1.5 million distinct CDR3 sequences, with under 55% observed a single time. Sequencing used blood. The receptors come from a woman under 30 in good health.

The chain couples TRBV10-2 to TRBJ1-2, with 8 nucleotides matching TRBD1. Germline trimming cut 8 bases from V and 8 bases from J; bases unmatched to any gene: 10. CDR3 size: 13 residues. CDR1 and CDR2 (germline): WSHSY, SAAADI. CDR3 protein: CASLGDRSSGYTF. The DNA of the CDR3 is TGCGCCAGCCTTGGGGACAGGTCGTCCGGCTACACCTTC.

This clonotype was observed a handful of times. For the CDR3, the DNA is TGTGCCAGCAGCGGCACAGGGGCTAGCGGGTACACAGATACGCAGTATTTT. Its translation: CASSGTGASGYTDTQYF. The chain carries TRBV11-3 and TRBJ2-3; TRBD2 might be the D (8 bases). The V gene's germline CDR1 is SGHNT and CDR2 YENEEA. The CDR3 sequence is 17 residues long. V shed 5 bases and J shed 2 bases, with 20 bases lying between them.

This chain joins TRBV12-3 or TRBV12-4 and TRBJ1-4, with D tentatively TRBD1 (6 bases). The CDR3 has 15 amino acids. The ends were cut back, 0 bases at V and 5 bases at J, with 10 bases in the middle. CDR3 residues: CASSLALQGNEKLFF. CDR3 in DNA: TGTGCCAGCAGTTTAGCCTTACAGGGAAATGAAAAACTGTTTTTT.

The chain combines TRBV7-9 with TRBJ1-6, with TRBD1 as a possible D gene (6 bases). CDR3 size: 15 residues. Germline V gene sequence: CDR1 SEHNR, CDR2 FQNEAQ (reference sequence). The V and J ends lost 5 bases and 7 bases respectively, with 15 bases between them. CDR3 in DNA: TGTGCCAGCAGCGCGTCGGGACACGACAATTCACCCCTCCACTTT. Its protein is CASSASGHDNSPLHF.

The V gene is TRBV7-2, the J gene TRBJ2-1; 10 bases align to TRBD2. The V gene end was trimmed by 5 bases and the J gene end by 5 bases; junction bases not matched to a gene: 6. Germline CDR1 SGHTA, CDR2 FQGNSA. The length of the CDR3 is 15 residues. The CDR3 bases are TGTGCCAGCAGCCTGAGCGGGAGGGCCGACAATGAGCAGTTCTTC. Residues: CASSLSGRADNEQFF.

CDR3 sequence reads: CASSQEWAEAGDTQYF. Written as DNA, the CDR3 is TGTGCCAGCAGCCAAGAATGGGCGGAGGCCGGGGATACGCAGTATTTT. The V and J genes are TRBV4-2 and TRBJ2-3; D might be TRBD2 (5 bases). This CDR3 region has 16 residues. Trimming cost V 0 bases and J 6 bases, with 16 bases left between them. In germline, CDR1 is LGHNA, CDR2 YNFKEQ.

The chain joins TRBV6-5 to TRBJ2-4, with a tentative D call TRBD2 (5 bases). Per the germline V gene, CDR1 is MNHEY and CDR2 is SVGAGI. The CDR3 runs 14 residues. Trimming took 5 bases from V and 5 from J, leaving 13 bases between them. The CDR3 loop is CASSGTRLENIQYF. DNA of the CDR3: TGTGCCAGCAGTGGAACTAGGCTGGAAAACATTCAGTACTTC.

This clonotype was observed a few times. The chain joins TRBV12-3 or TRBV12-4 to TRBJ2-7; a possible D gene is TRBD2 (5 bases). V was pared by 6 bases and J by 7 bases, with 19 bases between. There are 14 residues in the CDR3. The CDR3 region is CASSPTISGNEQYF. The CDR3 coding sequence is TGTGCCAGCAGCCCGACTATTTCGGGCAATGAGCAGTACTTC.

This clonotype was counted a few times. The chain uses TRBV6-5 and TRBJ2-2; 10 bases are a match to TRBD1. This CDR3 spans 17 amino acids. The germline V gene encodes CDR1 MNHEY and CDR2 SVGAGI. V lost 2 bases, J lost 1 base, and 4 bases stayed unmatched. This CDR3 is CASSYHGQGGNTGELFF. The CDR3 DNA sequence: TGTGCCAGCAGTTACCACGGACAGGGGGGGAACACCGGGGAGCTGTTTTTT.

This clonotype was seen a few times. This chain joins TRBV6-2 or TRBV6-3 and TRBJ2-3; tentative D call: TRBD2 (5 bases). Trimming pared 7 bases from V and 2 bases from J, leaving 13 bases between. Germline assignment: CDR1 MNHEY and CDR2 SVGEGT. CDR3 length: 14 amino acids. CDR3 sequence reads: CASKKRRDTDTQYF. The CDR3 coding sequence is TGTGCCAGCAAGAAGCGGCGAGACACAGATACGCAGTATTTT.

This chain uses TRBV5-1 with TRBJ2-7; either TRBD1 or TRBD2 may supply D (5 bases each). CDR3 size: 12 residues. V was shortened by 4 bases and J by 5 bases, with 10 bases between the two germline ends. The V gene's germline CDR1 is SGHRS and CDR2 YFSETQ. The CDR3 bases are TGCGCCAGCAGCCGTTGGGGGAACGAGCAGTACTTC. Translation: CASSRWGNEQYF.

The sample holds a few counts of this clonotype. The chain is built from TRBV6-2 or TRBV6-3 and TRBJ2-7; D gene unclear. The V end lost 8 bases, the J end lost 4 bases, and 15 bases lay between the germline ends. The CDR3 sequence is 13 residues long. CDR1 and CDR2 (germline): MNHEY, SVGEGT. The CDR3 loop is CASCATASYEQYF. CDR3 in DNA: TGTGCCAGCTGCGCGACGGCTTCGTACGAGCAGTACTTC.

Comments on this clonotype: Germline is not matched at one junction end, which may reflect a read error. The V gene is TRBV9, the J gene TRBJ1-2; D possibly corresponds to TRBD1 (6 bases). CDR3 length: 14 amino acids. Germline V gene sequence: CDR1 SGDLS, CDR2 YYNGEE. Written as DNA, the CDR3 is TGTGTCAGCAGCCCAAGAAGGTCAGGGGAAGGCTACACCTTC. The encoded protein is CVSSPRRSGEGYTF.

This clonotype occurred a few times. This rearrangement joins TRBV7-2 to TRBJ2-3; D remains ambiguous. In germline, CDR1 is SGHTA, CDR2 FQGNSA. Trimming cost V 4 bases and J 5 bases, with 10 bases left between them. The CDR3 runs 13 residues. The CDR3 coding sequence is TGTGCCAGCAGCTCCGCGTGGGGAGATACGCAGTATTTT. This encodes CASSSAWGDTQYF.

This clonotype was counted a few times. The J gene is TRBJ1-2, the V gene TRBV25-1; 7 bases align to TRBD1. The V gene end was trimmed by 3 bases and the J gene end by 5 bases; junction bases not matched to a gene: 3. The CDR3 consists of 13 residues. CDR1 and CDR2 (germline): MGHDK, SYGVNS. In DNA, the CDR3 is TGTGCCAGCAGTGATCAGGGGGGATATGGCTACACCTTC. Residues: CASSDQGGYGYTF.

This clonotype turned up a few times. This chain links TRBV20-1 with TRBJ2-7, with unresolved D. The CDR3 spans 14 residues. Trimming left V 2 bases short and J 3 bases short, with 14 bases between. Per germline, CDR1 DFQATT and CDR2 SNEGSKA (reference sequence). CDR3 nucleotide sequence: TGCAGTGCTAGACGCTGGTCCAGAGGCTACGAGCAGTACTTC. Protein: CSARRWSRGYEQYF.

A few counts support this clonotype. V gene TRBV6-5 combines with J gene TRBJ1-6; D not certain. Trimming shortened V by 2 bases and J by 10 bases, and 12 bases separated the two germline ends. Germline V lookup: CDR1 MNHEY, CDR2 SVGAGI. The CDR3 contains 14 residues. CDR3: CASSYLKLGSPLHF. CDR3 sequence (DNA): TGTGCCAGCAGTTACCTAAAACTCGGGTCACCCCTCCACTTT.

The chain recombines TRBV6-6 with TRBJ1-2; unclear D gene. CDR3 length: 13 amino acids. Germline assignment: CDR1 MNHNY and CDR2 SVGAGI (reference sequence). Deletions cut 5 bases from V and 6 bases from J, with 13 bases between. CDR3 residues: CASSHLPGNGYTF. CDR3 bases: TGTGCCAGCAGTCATCTGCCTGGGAATGGCTACACCTTC.

The sample holds a few counts of this clonotype. A junction end diverges from the germline sequence, so it may reflect a read error. This sequence joins TRBV29-1 and TRBJ2-5; D ambiguous. There are 13 residues in the CDR3. Germline V gene data show CDR1 as SQVTM and CDR2 as ANQGSEA. The CDR3 is CSVESWFLETQYF. The CDR3 nucleotides read TGCAGCGTTGAATCGTGGTTTCTGGAGACCCAGTATTTC. Combining the CDR3 with reference TRBV29-1 and TRBJ2-5 gives the whole variable domain SAVISQKPSRDICQRGTSLTIQCQVDSQVTMMFWYRQQPGQSLTLIATANQGSEATYESGFVIDKFPISRPNLTFSTLTVSNMSPEDSSIYLCSVESWFLETQYFGPGTRLLVL.

This rearrangement joins TRBV6-1 to TRBJ1-2; D gene uncertain. This CDR3 has 14 residues. The V end was cut by 4 bases, the J end by 1 base, with 10 bases between. Germline V gene sequence: CDR1 MNHNS, CDR2 SASEGT. For the CDR3, the DNA is TGTGCCAGCAGTGCAGCATATAATAACTATGGCTACACCTTC. Its translation: CASSAAYNNYGYTF.

The chain is built from TRBV6-5 and TRBJ1-4; 7 bases fit TRBD1. Germline CDR1 MNHEY, CDR2 SVGAGI. After removal of 0 bases from V and 7 bases from J, the junction contained 2 bases not matched to a gene. This CDR3 spans 14 amino acids. The CDR3 is CASSYSGGSEKLFF. In DNA form, the CDR3 reads TGTGCCAGCAGTTACTCAGGGGGCAGTGAAAAACTGTTTTTT.

The chain joins TRBV27 to TRBJ2-3; 8 positions match TRBD1. Germline CDR1 is MNHEY and CDR2 is SMNVEV (reference sequence). CDR3 size: 15 residues. J gave up 2 bases and V 3 bases, and 4 bases lay outside the gene matches. CDR3 coding DNA: TGTGCCAGCAGTTTCGACAGGGGAGACACAGATACGCAGTATTTT. Residues: CASSFDRGDTDTQYF.